The present T cell receptor beta chain was sequenced within a study of OX40 agonist ivuxolimab in advanced cancers. Study background: Averaging about 60 years in age, with a range of roughly 20 to 79, the cohort was 65% to 90% male.

The table came from immunoSEQ multiplex PCR; TCRdb's copy has only in-frame clones and leaves some out. Of approximately 70,000 clones listed, around nine tenths are singletons. Regarding this clone: Its antigen is as yet unknown.

The CDR3 is 13 residues long. The trim removed 3 bases at V and 5 bases at J, leaving 3 bases unmatched. CDR1 is MNHEY and CDR2 is SVGAGI in the germline V gene. Systemic immunosuppression or autoimmune disease history was grounds to exclude patients. Findings of the study overall: Partial responders dosed at 0.1-3.0 mg/kg displayed clonal expansion ranking among the lowest.

V and J are TRBV6-5 and TRBJ1-2; 7 bases fit TRBD1. This sequence originates from an adult with an advanced solid tumor such as melanoma, head and neck, liver or kidney cancer. This sample comprised CD4+ or CD8+ T cells sorted from blood, obtained in a trial of the OX40 agonist ivuxolimab. The CDR3 here is CASSYRQGYGYTF. In nucleotides, the CDR3 is TGTGCCAGCAGTTATAGACAGGGTTATGGCTACACCTTC.